A single sample gave rise to the 26 T cell receptor beta chains below, sequenced in a study of CD8+CD57+ T cells in acquired aplastic anemia (dated by TCRdb to between 2017 and 2018). Flow cytometry had shown CD8+CD57+ cell expansion in the patients selected for sequencing. Sequenced on an Illumina HiSeq 2000. TCR beta VDJ combination and CDR3 sequence profiling used genomic DNA as the template. Clones were called with MiXCR by TCRdb after fastp trimmed the public reads at Q25, and only in-frame beta chains were retained. Rows merge per CDR3 protein into single entries with the most common DNA and genes. The sample data list 200,000 to 250,000 distinct CDR3 sequences, and 40% to 60% of these were observed just once. The ten biggest clones cover just under 20% of the sample. The specimen sequenced was sorted CD4+, CD8+, or CD8+CD57+ T cells (not recorded which) from PBMCs. These receptors were collected from a human donor with aplastic anemia.

A word on this clonotype: One junction end disagrees with the germline gene, perhaps due to a read error. The V gene is TRBV19, the J gene TRBJ1-1, with a possible D match to TRBD1 (6 bases). Germline V gene lookup returns CDR1 LNHDA and CDR2 SQIVND (reference sequence). This CDR3 contains 14 residues. CDR3 in DNA: TGTGTCAGTAGTATGTCCAGGGGGAACACTGAAGCTTTCTTT. Translation: CVSSMSRGNTEAFF.

On this clonotype itself: A junction end diverges from the germline sequence, so it may reflect a read error. The V and J genes are TRBV14 and TRBJ1-2; no reliable D call. The CDR3 loop spans 11 amino acids. The germline V gene encodes CDR1 SGHDN and CDR2 FVKESK. This CDR3 is CARSPNYGYTF. For the CDR3, the DNA is TGTGCCAGGAGCCCTAACTATGGCTACACCTTC. The whole variable domain, remainder taken from reference TRBV14 and TRBJ1-2, is EAGVTQFPSHSVIEKGQTVTLRCDPISGHDNLYWYRRVMGKEIKFLLHFVKESKQDESGMPNNRFLAERTGGTYSTLKVQPAELEDSGVYFCARSPNYGYTFGSGTRLTVV.

This clonotype has only one observation. V gene TRBV19 combines with J gene TRBJ1-1, with 10 nucleotides matching TRBD1. Germline CDR1 and CDR2: LNHDA and SQIVND (reference sequence). The CDR3 consists of 15 residues. Losses at the gene ends were 8 bases for V and 4 bases for J; bases not matched to a gene: 10. The CDR3 sequence: CASREGDRGPTEAFF. The DNA of the CDR3 is TGTGCCAGTCGAGAGGGGGACAGGGGCCCCACTGAAGCTTTCTTT.

This clonotype appeared a single time. Possible read error: a much larger clone is one base away. The chain couples TRBV6-5 to TRBJ1-2; 10 positions match TRBD1. The CDR3 is made up of 14 amino acids. CDR1 and CDR2 (germline): MNHEY, SVGAGI. DNA of the CDR3: TGTGCCAGCAGAACGACAGGGGGCGGCTATGGCCACACCTTC. Protein product: CASRTTGGGYGHTF.

This clonotype was picked up one time. This may stem from a read error, because a much larger clone lies one nucleotide away. The CDR3 reads CSARTGAPSETQYF. The CDR3 nucleotides read TGCAGTGCTAGAACGGGGGCCCCCTCAGAGACCCAGTACTTC. The chain recombines TRBV20-1 with TRBJ2-5; D may correspond to TRBD1 or TRBD2 (6 bases each). The CDR3 extends over 14 amino acids. The germline V gene has CDR1 DFQATT and CDR2 SNEGSKA (reference sequence). The germline V and J ends were trimmed by 2 bases and 4 bases, with 14 bases remaining between them.

This clonotype appeared many times. The DNA for the CDR3 is TGCAGTGCTAGTGGGACAGGCGGGAGAGCCACCATATATTTT. Protein: CSASGTGGRATIYF. The chain has TRBV20-1 and TRBJ1-3; 8 nucleotides align to TRBD1. This CDR3 region has 14 residues. CDR1 and CDR2 (germline): DFQATT, SNEGSKA (reference sequence). Trimming cost V 3 bases and J 9 bases; bases outside gene matches: 10.

This clonotype showed up just a few times. The CDR3: CASSGTLAAQYF. The CDR3 bases are TGTGCCAGCAGTGGGACCCTTGCGGCCCAGTACTTC. The chain is built from TRBV7-2 and TRBJ2-5; D is perhaps TRBD1 or TRBD2 (5 bases each). V shed 6 bases and J shed 9 bases, with 14 bases lying between them. Germline V gene data show CDR1 as SGHTA and CDR2 as FQGNSA. The CDR3 runs to 12 residues. The entire variable domain, with the rest obtained from reference TRBV7-2 and TRBJ2-5, is as follows: GAGVSQSPSNKVTEKGKDVELRCDPISGHTALYWYRQSLGQGLEFLIYFQGNSAPDKSGLPSDRFSAERTGGSVSTLTIQRTQQEDSAVYLCASSGTLAAQYFGPGTRLLVL.

The rearrangement joins TRBV20-1 to TRBJ2-5; the match to TRBD2 covers 12 bases. J lost 5 bases, V lost 7 bases, and 5 bases had no gene match. Germline V gene data show CDR1 as DFQATT and CDR2 as SNEGSKA (reference sequence). This CDR3 comprises 13 residues. CDR3: CSVETSGGETQYF. Here the CDR3 DNA reads TGCAGTGTCGAGACTAGCGGGGGTGAGACCCAGTACTTC.

The chain recombines TRBV19 with TRBJ2-5; 14 nucleotides agree with TRBD2. Trimming cost V 3 bases and J 7 bases; bases outside gene matches: 4. Germline-derived CDR1 and CDR2 are LNHDA and SQIVND (reference sequence). The length of the CDR3 is 15 residues. The CDR3 coding sequence is TGTGCCAGTAGTATTGGGACTAGCGGGGGAGCGACCCAGTACTTC. Amino acid sequence: CASSIGTSGGATQYF. Full variable domain (rest looked up from reference TRBV19 and TRBJ2-5): DGGITQSPKYLFRKEGQNVTLSCEQNLNHDAMYWYRQDPGQGLRLIYYSQIVNDFQKGDIAEGYSVSREKKESFPLTVTSAQKNPTAFYLCASSIGTSGGATQYFGPGTRLLVL.

The chain links TRBV12-3 or TRBV12-4 to TRBJ1-6, with TRBD1 matching over 8 bases. Unmatched junction bases numbered 3, after V lost 3 bases and J lost 5 bases. The CDR3 sequence is 15 residues long. The CDR3 DNA reads as TGTGCCAGCAGTTTTGGGACAGGAAATAATTCACCCCTCCACTTT. Translating gives CASSFGTGNNSPLHF.

Note on this clonotype: A read error may explain this, as a much larger clone is one base away. This sequence joins TRBV10-3 and TRBJ1-5, with D tentatively TRBD1 (5 bases). Germline V CDR1 and CDR2: ENHRY, SYGVKD. The CDR3 covers 14 residues. The ends were cut back, 2 bases at V and 9 bases at J, with 14 bases in the middle. CDR3 nucleotide sequence: TGTGCCATCAGTGAGAAGGGGACTGTATGGCCCCAGCATTTT. Protein: CAISEKGTVWPQHF.

The V and J genes are TRBV19 and TRBJ1-6; D remains ambiguous. The V end was cut by 4 bases, the J end by 11 bases, with 18 bases between. This CDR3 is built from 15 residues. CDR1 is LNHDA and CDR2 is SQIVND in the germline V gene (reference sequence). As DNA, the CDR3 is TGTGCCAGTAGTACGAGTACGACCACCTTCCCACCCCTCCACTTT. This codes for CASSTSTTTFPPLHF.

On this clonotype: This may stem from a read error, because a much larger clone lies one nucleotide away. CDR3 sequence reads: CASSPLAGGTCNEQFF. In nucleotides, the CDR3 is TGTGCCAGCAGCCCTCTAGCGGGTGGGACCTGCAATGAGCAGTTCTTC. J is TRBJ2-1 and V is TRBV5-5; 8 bases align to TRBD2. Trimming took 4 bases from V and 6 from J; bases not matched to a gene: 12. Germline CDR1 is SGHKS and CDR2 is YYEKEE (reference sequence). The CDR3 covers 16 residues.

Concerning this clonotype: One junction end disagrees with the germline gene, perhaps due to a read error. The V call is TRBV12-3 or TRBV12-4, the J call TRBJ1-5; tentative D call: TRBD1 (6 bases). The CDR3 sequence is 16 residues long. CDR3 sequence reads: CASSLVGARGNQPQHF. In DNA form, the CDR3 reads TGTGCCAGCAGCTTAGTGGGGGCACGAGGCAATCAGCCCCAGCATTTT.

A word on this clonotype: This may come from a read error, since a much larger clone is one base off. The V call is TRBV3-1, the J call TRBJ2-5; no firm D call. This CDR3 has 13 residues. CDR1 and CDR2 from the germline V gene are LGHDT and YNNKEL (reference sequence). The CDR3 spells CARSQDPGETQYF. The CDR3 nucleotides read TGTGCCAGGAGCCAAGATCCCGGAGAGACCCAGTACTTC.

The chain carries TRBV24-1 and TRBJ2-3; 12 bases agree with TRBD2. V was clipped by 10 bases and J by 0 bases; unmatched bases: 10. Germline V gene sequence: CDR1 KGHDR, CDR2 SFDVKD. This CDR3 comprises 17 residues. The CDR3 nucleotides are TGTGCCACTTCTCTAGCGGGGGGGCGGCCTAGCACAGATACGCAGTATTTT. It codes for CATSLAGGRPSTDTQYF.

This sequence joins TRBV7-9 and TRBJ1-2; D is ambiguous. The CDR3 is 13 residues long. The germline V gene has CDR1 SEHNR and CDR2 FQNEAQ (reference sequence). Trimming left V 5 bases short and J 8 bases short, with 15 bases between. The CDR3 nucleotides read TGTGCCAGCAGCCCTCGGCGGGTCGGCGGCTACACCTTC. Translated, it gives CASSPRRVGGYTF.

This clonotype has at least ten counts. V gene TRBV20-1 combines with J gene TRBJ1-1, with D hard to call. V was clipped by 0 bases and J by 5 bases, with 10 bases between them. Per germline, CDR1 DFQATT and CDR2 SNEGSKA (reference sequence). The CDR3 is 13 residues long. The CDR3 bases are TGCAGTGCTAGAGATCGAGTCGGGACTGAAGCTTTCTTT. This encodes CSARDRVGTEAFF.

The chain combines TRBV7-8 with TRBJ1-1, with D uncertain. This CDR3 spans 14 amino acids. Germline-derived CDR1 and CDR2 are SGHVS and FQNEAQ. V was shortened by 1 base and J by 4 bases, with 10 bases between the two germline ends. CDR3 amino acids: CASSLGSIGTEAFF. As DNA, the CDR3 is TGTGCCAGCAGCTTAGGCTCGATCGGCACTGAAGCTTTCTTT. The whole variable domain, filled in from reference TRBV7-8 and TRBJ1-1, reads GAGVSQSPRYKVAKRGQDVALRCDPISGHVSLFWYQQALGQGPEFLTYFQNEAQLDKSGLPSDRFFAERPEGSVSTLKIQRTQQEDSAVYLCASSLGSIGTEAFFGQGTRLTVV.

The J gene is TRBJ1-6, the V gene TRBV9; 7 bases line up with TRBD1. Germline V lookup: CDR1 SGDLS, CDR2 YYNGEE. CDR3 length: 17 residues. Losses at the gene ends were 3 bases for V and 7 bases for J; bases not matched to a gene: 13. The CDR3 spells CASSAAAGTARNSPLHF. As DNA, the CDR3 is TGTGCCAGCAGCGCAGCGGCCGGGACAGCGAGAAATTCACCCCTCCACTTT.

This clonotype was seen a few times. The CDR3 reads CASSPENIQYF. The CDR3 bases are TGTGCCAGCTCCCCAGAAAACATTCAGTACTTC. This chain uses TRBV6-6 with TRBJ2-4; unclear D gene. Germline lookup yields CDR1 MNHNY and CDR2 SVGAGI (reference sequence). V was shortened by 8 bases and J by 5 bases, with 7 bases between the two germline ends. The CDR3 spans 11 residues.

This clonotype was detected only once. The chain uses TRBV2 and TRBJ1-2, with D unresolved. The V gene lost 4 bases and the J gene lost 8 bases, with 11 bases spanning the gap. Looked up from germline, CDR1 is SNHLY and CDR2 is FYNNEI. CDR3 length equals 12 residues. This CDR3 is CASSATSGGYTF. In DNA, the CDR3 is TGTGCCAGCAGTGCGACTAGCGGGGGCTACACCTTC.

The rearrangement uses TRBV5-1 and TRBJ1-3; D is uncertain. The CDR3 totals 13 residues. The ends were cut back, 4 bases at V and 5 bases at J, with 10 bases in the middle. Germline V gives CDR1 SGHRS, CDR2 YFSETQ. The CDR3 coding sequence is TGCGCCAGCAGCCTTCTGGACCGAAACACCATATATTTT. As protein: CASSLLDRNTIYF. The entire variable domain, with the rest obtained from reference TRBV5-1 and TRBJ1-3, is as follows: KAGVTQTPRYLIKTRGQQVTLSCSPISGHRSVSWYQQTPGQGLQFLFEYFSETQRNKGNFPGRFSGRQFSNSRSEMNVSTLELGDSALYLCASSLLDRNTIYFGEGSWLTVV.

The chain employs TRBV2 and TRBJ1-5; TRBD1 aligns across 7 bases. This CDR3 is 15 amino acids long. Losses at the gene ends were 6 bases for V and 5 bases for J; bases not matched to a gene: 10. Germline CDR1 SNHLY, CDR2 FYNNEI. CDR3 nucleotide sequence: TGTGCCAGCAGAGGGCTGAGGGGGCTATATCAGCCCCAGCATTTT. This translates into CASRGLRGLYQPQHF.

This chain links TRBV29-1 with TRBJ1-2, with TRBD1 identical over 8 bases. J lost 8 bases, V lost 7 bases, and 6 bases had no gene match. This CDR3 spans 11 amino acids. Germline CDR1 SQVTM, CDR2 ANQGSEA. The CDR3 here is CSGGQGGGYTF. CDR3 coding DNA: TGCAGCGGTGGACAGGGCGGAGGCTACACCTTC.

The chain joins TRBV29-1 to TRBJ2-7; D not certain. Trimming stripped 5 bases from V and 6 bases from J, with 8 bases between. CDR1 is SQVTM, CDR2 ANQGSEA, per germline. The CDR3 length is 10 residues. The CDR3 region is CSVSDGEQYF. CDR3 coding DNA: TGCAGCGTTTCGGATGGCGAGCAGTACTTC.